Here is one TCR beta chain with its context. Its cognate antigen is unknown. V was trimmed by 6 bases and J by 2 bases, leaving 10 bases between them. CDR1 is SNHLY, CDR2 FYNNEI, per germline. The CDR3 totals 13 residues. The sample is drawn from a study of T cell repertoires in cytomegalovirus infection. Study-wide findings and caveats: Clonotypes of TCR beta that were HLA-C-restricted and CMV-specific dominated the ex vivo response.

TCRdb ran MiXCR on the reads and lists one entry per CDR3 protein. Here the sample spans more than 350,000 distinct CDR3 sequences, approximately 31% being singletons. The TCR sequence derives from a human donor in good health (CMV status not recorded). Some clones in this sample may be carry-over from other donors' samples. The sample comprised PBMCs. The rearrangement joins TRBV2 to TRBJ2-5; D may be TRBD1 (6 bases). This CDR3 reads CASSGQIQETQYF. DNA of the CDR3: TGTGCCAGCAGCGGACAGATTCAAGAGACCCAGTACTTC. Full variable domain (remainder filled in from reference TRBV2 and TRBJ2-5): EPEVTQTPSHQVTQMGQEVILRCVPISNHLYFYWYRQILGQKVEFLVSFYNNEISEKSEIFDDQFSVERPDGSNFTLKIRSTKLEDSAMYFCASSGQIQETQYFGPGTRLLVL.